This is a list of T cell receptor beta chains from one sample in a study of T cells expressing NK-cell markers. For each CDR3 protein, TCRdb gives one entry from its re-call of the 5' RACE reads, without DNA. This repertoire includes hundreds of thousands of distinct CDR3 sequences. Sequenced material: blood T cells: a sorted CD56 or NKG2C T cell subset, CD4+ or CD8+ T cells, or bulk PBMC T cells (not recorded which). Receptor source: a woman between 18 and 69 years old in good health. Each CDR3 is given with its conserved first and last residue.

v_call: TRBV5-1; j_call: TRBJ1-1; cdr3_aa: CASSQVTGTGETEAFF
v_call: TRBV3-1; j_call: TRBJ2-7; cdr3_aa: CASSQESGLTYEQYF
v_call: TRBV29-1; j_call: TRBJ1-1; cdr3_aa: CRAAHQNTEAFF
v_call: TRBV9; j_call: TRBJ1-2; cdr3_aa: CASSVGGGGFAYGYTF
v_call: TRBV7-9; j_call: TRBJ2-7; cdr3_aa: CASSLAGGWYEQYF
v_call: TRBV6-2/TRBV6-3; j_call: TRBJ1-2; cdr3_aa: CASSDFPGSGYTF
v_call: TRBV7-3; j_call: TRBJ2-4; cdr3_aa: CASSLTGHLKNIQYF
v_call: TRBV28; j_call: TRBJ2-7; cdr3_aa: CASSLALRGRYEQYF
v_call: TRBV12-3/TRBV12-4; j_call: TRBJ1-2; cdr3_aa: CASSTPPGQFNYGYTF
v_call: TRBV5-1; j_call: TRBJ2-1; cdr3_aa: CASSLEGGRGNNEQFF
v_call: TRBV10-3; j_call: TRBJ2-2; cdr3_aa: CAISDRGAPAGELFF
v_call: TRBV7-3; j_call: TRBJ2-2; cdr3_aa: CASSLKSGNYGELFF
v_call: TRBV15; j_call: TRBJ2-3; cdr3_aa: CATSPIPGPSTDTQYF
v_call: TRBV7-9; j_call: TRBJ1-1; cdr3_aa: CASSLALNTEAFF
v_call: TRBV7-2; j_call: TRBJ1-1; cdr3_aa: CASNPHPGAEAFF
v_call: TRBV20-1; j_call: TRBJ2-3; cdr3_aa: CSARDWGLAGTVSENTDTQYF
v_call: TRBV7-9; j_call: TRBJ2-1; cdr3_aa: CASSPPGNEQFF
v_call: TRBV9; j_call: TRBJ2-1; cdr3_aa: CASSVSGTASNEQFF
v_call: TRBV7-8; j_call: TRBJ2-2; cdr3_aa: CASSSGSTGELFF
v_call: TRBV14; j_call: TRBJ1-1; cdr3_aa: CASSHRGQFTEAFF
v_call: TRBV5-1; j_call: TRBJ2-5; cdr3_aa: CASSPPGTSRETQYF
v_call: TRBV20-1; j_call: TRBJ1-5; cdr3_aa: CSATDVNQPQHF
v_call: TRBV20-1; j_call: TRBJ2-5; cdr3_aa: CSARGLAEETQYF
v_call: TRBV20-1; j_call: TRBJ1-1; cdr3_aa: CSAPRHDGNTEAFF
v_call: TRBV20-1; j_call: TRBJ1-1; cdr3_aa: CSARGTGRGTEAFF
v_call: TRBV20-1; j_call: TRBJ2-1; cdr3_aa: CSAARRSSYNEQFF
v_call: TRBV5-1; j_call: TRBJ1-1; cdr3_aa: CASSLGDDAEAFF
v_call: TRBV20-1; j_call: TRBJ2-5; cdr3_aa: CSARDGTSAEETQYF
v_call: TRBV6-1; j_call: TRBJ1-2; cdr3_aa: CASSPRTGAPIIGYTF
v_call: TRBV12-3/TRBV12-4; j_call: TRBJ2-2; cdr3_aa: CASSFVRLAGLLGTGELFF
v_call: TRBV3-1; j_call: TRBJ2-1; cdr3_aa: CASSQWGNEQFF
v_call: TRBV6-5; j_call: TRBJ2-1; cdr3_aa: CASSYSTGEQFF
v_call: TRBV27; j_call: TRBJ1-2; cdr3_aa: CASVDRGKDYGYTF
v_call: TRBV5-1; j_call: TRBJ2-7; cdr3_aa: CASRVAGGFEQYF
v_call: TRBV6-2/TRBV6-3; j_call: TRBJ1-2; cdr3_aa: CASSRQNYGYTF
v_call: TRBV5-1; j_call: TRBJ2-3; cdr3_aa: CASREWTGTDTQYF
v_call: TRBV6-6; j_call: TRBJ1-2; cdr3_aa: CASRPDRSRYTF
v_call: TRBV3-1; j_call: TRBJ1-2; cdr3_aa: CASSQPGPPYYGYTF
v_call: TRBV19; j_call: TRBJ2-5; cdr3_aa: CASSIGGQGPQETQYF